This T cell receptor (beta chain) emerged from a study of T cells in Graves' hyperthyroidism and ophthalmopathy. Overall study results and limits: Model-based prediction identified ophthalmopathy a median approximately 6 months prior to its onset.

Uncontrolled infection, other autoimmune disease, pregnancy and lactation each barred patients from inclusion. Diagnostic assessment was based on clinical symptoms, serum thyroxine and TRAb, thyroid ultrasound and orbital computed tomography. 9.5 to 10 ml fresh peripheral blood yielded the PBMCs. The V and J ends lost 1 base and 6 bases respectively, with 9 bases between them. Germline values: CDR1 SQVTM, CDR2 ANQGSEA. There are 12 residues in the CDR3. This clonotype was picked up many times. The antigen is unknown. The source material, RNA transcripts, was used to amplify TCR beta CDR3 regions. With the HTBI primer set, the TCR CDR3 went through a first round of RT-PCR. TCRdb recomputed calls from the multiplex PCR reads with MiXCR, one row per CDR3 protein. The sample has approximately 510,000 distinct CDR3 sequences; less than 25% are singletons.

The source of this sequence is a man aged 18 to 30 with Graves' hyperthyroidism. The sequencing input was blood. This sequence joins TRBV29-1 and TRBJ1-1; D remains ambiguous. CDR3 loop: CSVEGRVAEAFF. CDR3 in DNA: TGCAGCGTTGAAGGGCGTGTAGCTGAAGCTTTCTTT.